These 20 T cell receptor beta chains came from one sample sequenced in a study of shared clonotypes between healthy human individuals. Naive CD8 populations comprised CD45RO-negative cells positively selected for CCR7, excluding terminally differentiated effector memory CD45RA+ cells. The assay was immunoSEQ multiplex PCR, and TCRdb's table has in-frame clones only and misses some. The sample lists 560,000 or so clones, approximately 96% occurring once. Specimen: naive CD8+ T cells sorted from blood. Receptor source: a woman aged 25 to 39 in good health.

V gene TRBV11-2 combines with J gene TRBJ2-7, with 8 nucleotides matching TRBD2. The germline V gene has CDR1 SGHAT and CDR2 FQNNGV. V shed 0 bases and J 5 bases; nucleotides not matched to a gene: 6. The CDR3 extends over 15 amino acids. Here the CDR3 reads CASSLDLAGNHEQYF. CDR3 DNA sequence: TGTGCCAGCAGCTTAGATTTAGCGGGAAATCACGAGCAGTACTTC.

This chain joins TRBV19 and TRBJ2-7, with TRBD2 matching over 7 bases. The CDR3 extends over 15 amino acids. V dropped 2 bases and J dropped 6; count of bases not matched to a gene: 10. Looked up from germline, CDR1 is LNHDA and CDR2 is SQIVND (reference sequence). CDR3 nucleotides: TGTGCCAGTAGTATATTCCCGGGGGGAGAGGGCGAGCAGTACTTC. It specifies CASSIFPGGEGEQYF.

The chain has TRBV27 and TRBJ2-5; D remains ambiguous. The DNA end is a closer match to TRBJ2-7, so the J assignment may be wrong. This CDR3 has 13 residues. Germline-derived CDR1 and CDR2 are MNHEY and SMNVEV (reference sequence). The CDR3: CASSLAPSNEQYF. DNA for the CDR3: TGTGCCAGCAGCCTCGCGCCGTCCAACGAGCAGTACTTC.

The chain uses TRBV15 and TRBJ1-4; D is uncertain. The CDR3 is 18 amino acids. V was shortened by 0 bases and J by 1 base, with 15 bases between the two germline ends. The germline V gene encodes CDR1 LNHNV and CDR2 YYDKDF (reference sequence). The CDR3 loop reads CATSRDPPGRITNEKLFF. The CDR3 DNA is TGTGCCACCAGCAGAGATCCGCCCGGGAGAATAACTAATGAAAAACTGTTTTTT.

This clone has just one count. The chain carries TRBV5-4 and TRBJ2-7; a weak D match, TRBD1 (6 bases). The V end was cut by 4 bases, the J end by 3 bases, with 11 bases between. Per germline, CDR1 SGHNT and CDR2 YYREEE (reference sequence). The CDR3 consists of 13 residues. As DNA, the CDR3 is TGTGCCAGCAGCCCGACAGGCGGCTACGAGCAGTACTTC. Amino acids: CASSPTGGYEQYF.

This chain uses TRBV5-4 with TRBJ2-2; 11 bases align to TRBD2. The CDR3 contains 13 residues. Germline V lookup: CDR1 SGHNT, CDR2 YYREEE (reference sequence). V lost 10 bases, J lost 7 bases, and 6 bases stayed unmatched. The CDR3 is CAGSGRGFGELFF. The CDR3 DNA sequence: TGTGCCGGTAGCGGGAGGGGTTTCGGGGAGCTGTTTTTT.

The V and J genes are TRBV5-8 and TRBJ2-1, with 8 bases that match TRBD1. The germline V gene encodes CDR1 SGHTS and CDR2 YDEGEE. The V gene end was trimmed by 4 bases and the J gene end by 5 bases; junction bases not matched to a gene: 17. The CDR3 has 18 residues. The CDR3 is CASSPVGTGGIWDNEQFF. The CDR3 DNA reads as TGTGCCAGCAGCCCCGTTGGCACAGGGGGTATCTGGGACAATGAGCAGTTCTTC.

This chain links TRBV27 with TRBJ2-2; D gene uncertain. Trimming took off 8 bases at V and 7 bases at J, with 14 bases between the two ends. The CDR3 runs to 13 residues. Germline assignment: CDR1 MNHEY and CDR2 SMNVEV (reference sequence). CDR3 amino acids: CASRQNLGGELFF. The CDR3 DNA sequence: TGTGCCAGCCGGCAGAACTTGGGCGGGGAGCTGTTTTTT.

This chain links TRBV27 with TRBJ1-1; 9 nucleotides agree with TRBD1. The junction had 8 bases not matched to a gene; V was cut back by 5 bases and J by 7 bases. The CDR3 covers 14 residues. In germline, CDR1 is MNHEY, CDR2 SMNVEV (reference sequence). CDR3 in amino acids: CASSPTGGAGEAFF. As DNA, the CDR3 is TGTGCCAGCAGTCCCACAGGGGGCGCGGGTGAAGCTTTCTTT.

This rearrangement joins TRBV29-1 to TRBJ1-5; D uncertain. There are 13 residues in the CDR3. Trimming removed 6 bases at V and 2 bases at J, with 11 bases between. CDR1 is SQVTM, CDR2 ANQGSEA, per germline. CDR3 in amino acids: CSVFSGGNQPQHF. The CDR3 DNA sequence: TGCAGCGTCTTTTCCGGGGGCAATCAGCCCCAGCATTTT. The whole variable domain, remainder taken from reference TRBV29-1 and TRBJ1-5, is SAVISQKPSRDICQRGTSLTIQCQVDSQVTMMFWYRQQPGQSLTLIATANQGSEATYESGFVIDKFPISRPNLTFSTLTVSNMSPEDSSIYLCSVFSGGNQPQHFGDGTRLSIL.

In its sample, this clone was seen once. This chain's CDR3 is CASSVVRNTEAFF. Written as DNA, the CDR3 is TGTGCCAGCAGCGTAGTACGGAACACTGAAGCTTTCTTT. This sequence joins TRBV9 and TRBJ1-1, with D unresolved. Trimming shortened V by 0 bases and J by 1 base, and 4 bases separated the two germline ends. Germline V gene sequence: CDR1 SGDLS, CDR2 YYNGEE. This CDR3 is built from 13 residues.

This clone was seen a single time. The CDR3 loop reads CASSSRPGYEQFF. The CDR3 DNA reads as TGTGCCAGCAGCTCACGACCGGGGTATGAGCAGTTCTTC. The chain recombines TRBV5-6 with TRBJ2-1; D might be TRBD2 (5 bases). CDR1 is SGHDT and CDR2 is YYEEEE in the germline V gene. The CDR3 loop spans 13 amino acids. V gave up 3 bases and J gave up 8 bases, with 12 bases separating them. Complete variable domain (other parts from reference TRBV5-6 and TRBJ2-1): DAGVTQSPTHLIKTRGQQVTLRCSPKSGHDTVSWYQQALGQGPQFIFQYYEEEERQRGNFPDRFSGHQFPNYSSELNVNALLLGDSALYLCASSSRPGYEQFFGPGTRLTVL.

This sequence joins TRBV7-8 and TRBJ2-3; D remains ambiguous. The CDR3 runs 17 residues. The V end was cut by 1 base, the J end by 3 bases, with 17 bases between. CDR1 and CDR2 from the germline V gene are SGHVS and FQNEAQ. DNA of the CDR3: TGTGCCAGCAGCTTAGTGCCCCTGTCAATGGGGACAGATACGCAGTATTTT. The encoded protein is CASSLVPLSMGTDTQYF.

The chain employs TRBV6-6 and TRBJ2-1, with 9 bases identical to TRBD2. With V trimmed by 4 bases and J by 0 bases, 4 bases remained unmatched. The CDR3 contains 16 residues. From germline, CDR1 is MNHNY and CDR2 SVGAGI (reference sequence). CDR3: CASSSLAGSSYNEQFF. CDR3 nucleotide sequence: TGTGCCAGCAGTTCCCTAGCGGGGAGCTCCTACAATGAGCAGTTCTTC.

V usage is TRBV13 and J usage is TRBJ2-2; weak D call: TRBD2 (5 bases). From germline, CDR1 is PRHDT and CDR2 FYEKMQ (reference sequence). Trimming removed 4 bases from V and 0 bases from J, with 12 bases in between. The CDR3 extends over 16 amino acids. DNA for the CDR3: TGTGCCAGCAGCTCTACCGGGATCCCGAACACCGGGGAGCTGTTTTTT. It specifies CASSSTGIPNTGELFF.

The V and J genes are TRBV7-3 and TRBJ2-3, with 16 bases lining up with TRBD2. Trimming at V came to 5 bases and at J to 3 bases, leaving 5 bases not matched to a gene. Germline lookup yields CDR1 SGHTA and CDR2 FQGTGA. This CDR3 has 17 amino acids. CDR3 in DNA: TGTGCCAGCAGCCTACCGGGACTAGCGGGAGGGACAGATACGCAGTATTTT. This encodes CASSLPGLAGGTDTQYF.

The chain joins TRBV27 to TRBJ1-2, with a weak D call TRBD1 (6 bases). CDR3 length: 11 amino acids. V lost 6 bases and J 8 bases, leaving 10 bases between the germline ends. Germline CDR1 reads MNHEY; CDR2 reads SMNVEV (reference sequence). In DNA form, the CDR3 reads TGTGCCAGCAGCCGCGGGGGCGGCTACACCTTC. It is translated as CASSRGGGYTF.

The V gene is TRBV27, the J gene TRBJ1-2; D gene ambiguous. V lost 2 bases and J 3 bases, leaving 13 bases between the germline ends. The germline V gene has CDR1 MNHEY and CDR2 SMNVEV (reference sequence). The CDR3 extends over 15 amino acids. The CDR3 region has the DNA TGTGCCAGCAGTTTAACAGCGACGGGGTACTATGGCTACACCTTC. Translated: CASSLTATGYYGYTF.

The gene calls are TRBV14 and TRBJ2-7; D might be TRBD2 (5 bases). The germline CDR1 and CDR2 sequences are SGHDN and FVKESK. V lost 5 bases and J 1 base, leaving 12 bases between the germline ends. The CDR3 is 14 amino acids. CDR3 sequence (DNA): TGTGCCAGCAGCTTGCCGGGATTATCCTACGAGCAGTACTTC. Encoded protein: CASSLPGLSYEQYF. The variable domain in full, with the rest retrieved from reference TRBV14 and TRBJ2-7, is EAGVTQFPSHSVIEKGQTVTLRCDPISGHDNLYWYRRVMGKEIKFLLHFVKESKQDESGMPNNRFLAERTGGTYSTLKVQPAELEDSGVYFCASSLPGLSYEQYFGPGTRLTVT.

This chain's CDR3 is CASSPRLPGLSNEAFF. CDR3 sequence (DNA): TGTGCCAGCAGTCCGAGGCTTCCGGGACTTTCCAATGAAGCTTTCTTT. The V call is TRBV27, the J call TRBJ1-1; a weak D match, TRBD1 (5 bases). The V gene lost 5 bases and the J gene lost 7 bases, with 23 bases spanning the gap. Germline loops: CDR1 MNHEY, CDR2 SMNVEV (reference sequence). The CDR3 sequence is 16 residues long.